The entry that follows covers one T cell receptor (beta chain) sequence. This sample is part of a study of radiation and T cells in renal cell carcinoma. The data were produced by immunoSEQ multiplex PCR, yet TCRdb's version contains in-frame clones alone and is incomplete. The sample has roughly 86,000 clones, 85% seen once. The time point: blood 4 weeks post-SBRT, at nephrectomy. This sample's treatment: 15 Gy SBRT to primary tumor, nephrectomy 4 weeks later. Nephrectomy followed 15 Gy stereotactic body radiation by 4 weeks. Blood was sampled at baseline, 2 weeks and 4 weeks after SBRT. The germline V gene encodes CDR1 SNHLY and CDR2 FYNNEI. The CDR3 loop spans 15 amino acids. J gave up 1 base and V 3 bases, and 3 bases lay outside the gene matches.

Sequencing used blood, obtained from a patient whose treatment included radiotherapy and nephrectomy. The receptor's source is a man aged 50 to 60 with renal cell carcinoma. The rearrangement links TRBV2 to TRBJ2-1, with 7 bases aligning to TRBD1. The CDR3 region has the DNA TGTGCCAGCAGTGACGAGACAGGGTCCTACAATGAGCAGTTCTTC. It encodes CASSDETGSYNEQFF.